The next 30 T cell receptor beta chains were all read from a single sample in a study of CD8 T cells in Susac syndrome. An input of roughly 0.5 to 1 ug of RNA was subjected to reverse transcription using random hexamers. TCRdb reprocessed the immunoSEQ multiplex PCR reads with MiXCR, giving one entry per CDR3 protein. The table includes about 210,000 distinct CDR3 sequences, roughly 96% detected once. The source material was CD4+ T cells from PBMCs. The source of these receptors is a human donor with multiple sclerosis.

The J gene is TRBJ2-7, the V gene TRBV27, with a possible D match to TRBD1 (5 bases). This CDR3 is 11 amino acids long. Trimming removed 10 bases from V and 5 bases from J, with 12 bases in between. CDR1 and CDR2 (germline): MNHEY, SMNVEV (reference sequence). In DNA form, the CDR3 reads TGTGCCACCAAGGAAGGGGACGAGCAGTACTTC. This encodes CATKEGDEQYF.

J is TRBJ1-4 and V is TRBV20-1; 8 nucleotides align to TRBD1. V was pared by 4 bases and J by 7 bases, with 8 bases of the junction left unmatched. The CDR3 length is 14 residues. The germline gives CDR1 DFQATT, CDR2 SNEGSKA (reference sequence). CDR3 amino acids: CSATRTGMREKLFF. The CDR3 nucleotides are TGCAGTGCTACCCGGACAGGGATGCGTGAAAAACTGTTTTTT.

The rearrangement links TRBV11-1 to TRBJ2-3; 9 bases map to TRBD2. The CDR3 has 16 residues. Germline V gene sequence: CDR1 SGHAT, CDR2 FQDESV (reference sequence). With V trimmed by 5 bases and J by 3 bases, 9 bases remained unmatched. In nucleotides, the CDR3 is TGTGCCAGCAGCCGGATAGCGGGGGCGGCGACAGATACGCAGTATTTT. It translates to CASSRIAGAATDTQYF.

The V call is TRBV20-1, the J call TRBJ2-5; D gene uncertain. Trimming shortened V by 6 bases and J by 5 bases, and 19 bases separated the two germline ends. This CDR3 has 14 residues. Germline V gene sequence: CDR1 DFQATT, CDR2 SNEGSKA (reference sequence). CDR3 bases: TGCAGTGCAACGGGCGCAGGAGCTCGTGAGACCCAGTACTTC. Protein product: CSATGAGARETQYF.

V gene TRBV6-1 combines with J gene TRBJ2-7; D ambiguous. V was cut by 10 bases and J by 3 bases, with 10 bases left in between. Germline V lookup: CDR1 MNHNS, CDR2 SASEGT. The CDR3 extends over 11 amino acids. The CDR3 DNA reads as TGTGCCACCTCAGTACTCTACGAGCAGTACTTC. This codes for CATSVLYEQYF.

The chain recombines TRBV29-1 with TRBJ1-2; D is possibly TRBD1 (5 bases). This CDR3 has 13 amino acids. Germline V gene sequence: CDR1 SQVTM, CDR2 ANQGSEA. The V end was cut by 5 bases, the J end by 8 bases, with 18 bases between. CDR3 residues: CSVPLGQGKGYTF. DNA for the CDR3: TGCAGCGTTCCCCTGGGGCAGGGTAAGGGCTACACCTTC.

The chain joins TRBV29-1 to TRBJ2-1; 9 bases line up with TRBD2. The CDR3 covers 15 residues. V trimming: 7 bases; J trimming: 8 bases; junction bases outside the gene matches: 15. Germline V lookup: CDR1 SQVTM, CDR2 ANQGSEA. CDR3 sequence reads: CSAVLGAGGPHEQFF. In DNA, the CDR3 is TGCAGCGCAGTTTTAGGGGCGGGAGGGCCCCATGAGCAGTTCTTC.

The chain uses TRBV20-1 and TRBJ2-7, with TRBD2 matching 14 bases. The germline CDR1 and CDR2 sequences are DFQATT and SNEGSKA (reference sequence). The length of the CDR3 is 13 residues. The junction had 5 bases not matched to a gene; V was cut back by 6 bases and J by 7 bases. CDR3 sequence: CSAPGLAGAEQYF. For the CDR3, the DNA is TGCAGTGCCCCGGGACTAGCGGGAGCGGAGCAGTACTTC.

The J gene is TRBJ1-2, the V gene TRBV3-1, with D maybe TRBD1 (5 bases). The CDR3 sequence is 15 residues long. Germline values: CDR1 LGHDT, CDR2 YNNKEL (reference sequence). V lost 1 base and J lost 4, with 13 bases in between. The CDR3 nucleotides are TGTGCCAGCAGCCAAGTTGGAGGGACGAGCTATGGCTACACCTTC. As protein: CASSQVGGTSYGYTF.

The V call is TRBV9, the J call TRBJ1-2; TRBD1 is a possible D gene (6 bases). Between the trimmed V and J ends, which lost 4 bases and 4 bases, there was a span of 11 bases. This CDR3 comprises 13 residues. Germline-derived CDR1 and CDR2 are SGDLS and YYNGEE. CDR3 protein: CASSPVTGYGYTF. The CDR3 region has the DNA TGTGCCAGCAGCCCAGTGACAGGCTATGGCTACACCTTC.

The genes are TRBV27 and TRBJ2-7, with 13 nucleotides matching TRBD2. The J segment lost 7 bases and the V segment lost 6 bases, leaving 9 bases of the junction unmatched. The CDR3 has 15 amino acids. Germline V lookup: CDR1 MNHEY, CDR2 SMNVEV (reference sequence). This CDR3 reads CASSRWTSGSVEQYF. The CDR3 nucleotides are TGTGCCAGCAGCCGGTGGACTAGCGGGAGTGTAGAGCAGTACTTC.

V gene TRBV3-1 combines with J gene TRBJ2-5; possible D gene TRBD1, 6 bases. Trimming left V 4 bases short and J 0 bases short, with 12 bases between. Germline V gives CDR1 LGHDT, CDR2 YNNKEL (reference sequence). There are 15 residues in the CDR3. Written as DNA, the CDR3 is TGTGCCAGCAGCCTACTGACAGGATACCAAGAGACCCAGTACTTC. Translating gives CASSLLTGYQETQYF.

The gene calls are TRBV7-2 and TRBJ2-7; 10 bases are shared with TRBD2. This CDR3 comprises 16 residues. The germline V gene has CDR1 SGHTA and CDR2 FQGNSA. V was clipped by 5 bases and J by 7 bases; unmatched bases: 14. CDR3 amino acids: CASSIMGLAIPGEQYF. CDR3 DNA sequence: TGTGCCAGCAGCATCATGGGACTAGCGATCCCCGGAGAGCAGTACTTC. The full variable domain, its missing parts supplied by reference TRBV7-2 and TRBJ2-7, is GAGVSQSPSNKVTEKGKDVELRCDPISGHTALYWYRQSLGQGLEFLIYFQGNSAPDKSGLPSDRFSAERTGGSVSTLTIQRTQQEDSAVYLCASSIMGLAIPGEQYFGPGTRLTVT.

This chain connects TRBV7-9 to TRBJ2-5, with 10 bases identical to TRBD1. The V gene end was trimmed by 4 bases and the J gene end by 4 bases; junction bases not matched to a gene: 6. The CDR3 is 15 amino acids. In germline, CDR1 is SEHNR, CDR2 FQNEAQ (reference sequence). The CDR3 protein is CASSSTGGFLETQYF. CDR3 bases: TGTGCCAGCAGCTCGACAGGGGGCTTCTTAGAGACCCAGTACTTC.

The V call is TRBV30, the J call TRBJ2-7; the D gene is possibly TRBD1 (6 bases). The CDR3 sequence is 12 residues long. The V end lost 2 bases, the J end lost 6 bases, and 11 bases lay between the germline ends. Germline values: CDR1 GTSNPN, CDR2 SVGIG (reference sequence). CDR3 DNA sequence: TGTGCCTGGAGTTTTACAGGGCGCGAGCAGTACTTC. Its protein is CAWSFTGREQYF.

This clonotype has a handful of counts. The chain carries TRBV20-1 and TRBJ2-5; D gene unclear. V lost 0 bases, J lost 5 bases, and 1 base lay in between. The CDR3 has 10 residues. CDR1 DFQATT and CDR2 SNEGSKA come from the germline V gene (reference sequence). The CDR3 region has the DNA TGCAGTGCTAGAGAGGAGACCCAGTACTTC. Amino acids: CSAREETQYF.

V is TRBV19 and J is TRBJ1-2; D unclear. Germline CDR1 LNHDA, CDR2 SQIVND (reference sequence). The CDR3 length is 13 residues. Trimming stripped 0 bases from V and 8 bases from J, with 10 bases between. Written as DNA, the CDR3 is TGTGCCAGTAGTATAGACAGGAGTCTGGGCTACACCTTC. Amino acid sequence: CASSIDRSLGYTF.

This sequence joins TRBV3-1 and TRBJ2-7; maybe TRBD1 (6 bases). The CDR3 extends over 13 amino acids. Germline V CDR1 and CDR2: LGHDT, YNNKEL (reference sequence). V was trimmed by 5 bases and J by 1 base, leaving 9 bases between them. In DNA form, the CDR3 reads TGTGCCAGCAGCTCGGACAGATCCTACGAGCAGTACTTC. Residues: CASSSDRSYEQYF.

This clonotype was counted a few times. The rearrangement joins TRBV7-2 to TRBJ2-1; 9 positions agree with TRBD1. The CDR3 runs 14 residues. V was clipped by 5 bases and J by 4 bases; unmatched bases: 3. Germline CDR1 SGHTA, CDR2 FQGNSA. This CDR3 is CASSPGTGYNEQFF. In DNA form, the CDR3 reads TGTGCCAGCAGCCCCGGGACAGGGTACAATGAGCAGTTCTTC.

This chain joins TRBV27 and TRBJ2-7; tentatively, D is TRBD2 (5 bases). The CDR3 totals 15 residues. Trimming cost V 0 bases and J 3 bases, with 12 bases left between them. Per the germline V gene, CDR1 is MNHEY and CDR2 is SMNVEV (reference sequence). The CDR3 nucleotides read TGTGCCAGCAGTTTATCGAGTGGGAGCGGCTACGAGCAGTACTTC. Translation gives CASSLSSGSGYEQYF.

This clonotype was counted once. V is TRBV4-1 and J is TRBJ1-5, with 8 bases aligning to TRBD1. Losses at the gene ends were 4 bases for V and 3 bases for J; bases not matched to a gene: 11. Germline-derived CDR1 and CDR2 are MGHRA and YSYEKL. The CDR3 has 17 amino acids. The CDR3 DNA reads TGCGCCAGCAGCCCCGACAGGGGTATTTCGGACAATCAGCCCCAGCATTTT. It codes for CASSPDRGISDNQPQHF.

In DNA form, the CDR3 reads TGTGCCAGCAGTTTAGGGGGAGCCGGGAATAACTATGGCTACACCTTC. It translates to CASSLGGAGNNYGYTF. This rearrangement joins TRBV28 to TRBJ1-2; TRBD1 is a possible D gene (5 bases). Germline V CDR1 and CDR2: MDHEN, SYDVKM. The CDR3 is 16 amino acids. The V and J ends lost 2 bases and 1 base respectively, with 14 bases between them.

V gene TRBV29-1 combines with J gene TRBJ1-1; D unresolved. V was clipped by 6 bases and J by 8 bases, with 22 bases between them. Per the germline V gene, CDR1 is SQVTM and CDR2 is ANQGSEA. The CDR3 covers 14 residues. CDR3 bases: TGCAGCGTCAAACAAAAAGTGGTAGACTTAGAAGCTTTCTTT. Protein: CSVKQKVVDLEAFF.

The chain couples TRBV11-3 to TRBJ2-7; the match to TRBD1 covers 7 bases. V was clipped by 3 bases and J by 5 bases; unmatched bases: 4. The CDR3 consists of 13 residues. CDR1 is SGHNT, CDR2 YENEEA, per germline. CDR3 amino acids: CASSFDRDHEQYF. The CDR3 coding sequence is TGTGCCAGCAGCTTCGACAGGGACCACGAGCAGTACTTC.

The chain has TRBV29-1 and TRBJ1-1; D remains ambiguous. Between the trimmed V and J ends, which lost 3 bases and 1 base, there was a span of 6 bases. This CDR3 is 12 amino acids long. The germline CDR1 and CDR2 sequences are SQVTM and ANQGSEA. The CDR3 loop is CSVDDGNTEAFF. CDR3 in DNA: TGCAGCGTTGATGACGGGAACACTGAAGCTTTCTTT.

The chain carries TRBV7-9 and TRBJ2-5, with TRBD2 matching over 7 bases. This CDR3 comprises 15 residues. V gave up 5 bases and J gave up 4 bases; unmatched junction bases: 10. CDR1 and CDR2 (germline): SEHNR, FQNEAQ (reference sequence). This CDR3 is CASSPGRDYRETQYF. CDR3 sequence (DNA): TGTGCCAGCAGCCCGGGCCGGGACTACCGAGAGACCCAGTACTTC. The full variable domain, completed using reference TRBV7-9 and TRBJ2-5, is DTGVSQNPRHKITKRGQNVTFRCDPISEHNRLYWYRQTLGQGPEFLTYFQNEAQLEKSRLLSDRFSAERPKGSFSTLEIQRTEQGDSAMYLCASSPGRDYRETQYFGPGTRLLVL.

This chain connects TRBV5-1 to TRBJ2-5, with TRBD2 as a possible D gene (6 bases). Germline V gene sequence: CDR1 SGHRS, CDR2 YFSETQ. The CDR3 has 15 residues. Trimming cost V 2 bases and J 3 bases, with 14 bases left between them. For the CDR3, the DNA is TGCGCCAGCAGCTTTGGTTCGGGCGGGGAAGAGACCCAGTACTTC. It is translated as CASSFGSGGEETQYF.

The chain employs TRBV28 and TRBJ2-7, with TRBD1 matching over 7 bases. CDR1 and CDR2 from the germline V gene are MDHEN and SYDVKM. This CDR3 has 14 amino acids. Losses at the gene ends were 8 bases for V and 3 bases for J; bases not matched to a gene: 10. As DNA, the CDR3 is TGTGCCAGCCGACTTACAGGGGCCAGCTACGAGCAGTACTTC. Its protein is CASRLTGASYEQYF.

The chain has TRBV5-1 and TRBJ2-6; no clear D gene. Trimming stripped 3 bases from V and 1 base from J, with 11 bases between. Germline assignment: CDR1 SGHRS and CDR2 YFSETQ. The length of the CDR3 is 16 residues. CDR3 coding DNA: TGCGCCAGCAGCTCCGGAACATTGTCTGGGGCCAACGTCCTGACTTTC. Encoded protein: CASSSGTLSGANVLTF.

The J gene is TRBJ2-1, the V gene TRBV29-1; D unresolved. This CDR3 is 11 amino acids long. Germline CDR1 and CDR2: SQVTM and ANQGSEA. In DNA, the CDR3 is TGCAGTAAATGGTACTACAATGAGCAGTTCTTC. Protein: CSKWYYNEQFF.